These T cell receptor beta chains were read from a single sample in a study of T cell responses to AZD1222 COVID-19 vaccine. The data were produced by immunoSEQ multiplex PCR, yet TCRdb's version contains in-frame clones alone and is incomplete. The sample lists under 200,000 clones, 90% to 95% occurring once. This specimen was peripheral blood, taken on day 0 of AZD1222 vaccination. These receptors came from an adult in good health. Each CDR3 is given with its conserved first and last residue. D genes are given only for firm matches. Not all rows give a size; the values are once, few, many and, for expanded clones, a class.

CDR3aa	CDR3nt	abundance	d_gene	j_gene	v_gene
CASSFATGRTGNTIYF	TGTGCCAGCAGCTTTGCGACAGGGAGGACCGGAAACACCATATATTTT	.	TRBD1	TRBJ1-3	TRBV5-4
CASSQGGAGARQPQHF	TGTGCCAGCAGCCAAGGGGGTGCAGGGGCACGGCAGCCCCAGCATTTT	.	.	TRBJ1-5	TRBV3-1/TRBV3-2
CATSDGDRETF	TGTGCCACCAGTGATGGGGACAGGGAAACCTTC	.	TRBD1	TRBJ1-2	TRBV24-1
CASSQGISSGNTIYF	TGTGCCAGCAGCCAAGGCATCAGCTCTGGAAACACCATATATTTT	.	.	TRBJ1-3	TRBV14
CAISRTGLTYEQYF	TGTGCCATCAGCCGGACAGGTCTAACCTACGAGCAGTACTTC	.	TRBD1	TRBJ2-7	TRBV10-3
CASSYPSGTEAFF	TGTGCCAGCAGTTACCCCTCCGGGACGGAAGCTTTCTTT	.	.	TRBJ1-1	TRBV6-5
CASGVGPDSPLHF	TGTGCCAGCGGGGTAGGCCCCGATTCACCCCTCCACTTT	.	.	TRBJ1-6	TRBV2
CASSDDPQGAAPTDTQYF	TGTGCCAGCAGTGATGACCCACAGGGGGCGGCCCCCACAGATACGCAGTATTTT	.	TRBD1	TRBJ2-3	TRBV2
CASSSRGLAGVFGTGELFF	TGTGCCAGCAGCTCGCGGGGACTAGCGGGAGTTTTTGGCACCGGGGAGCTGTTTTTT	.	TRBD2	TRBJ2-2	TRBV7-6
CASSLGSGVTEAFF	TGCGCCAGCAGCTTGGGGTCTGGGGTCACTGAAGCTTTCTTT	.	.	TRBJ1-1	TRBV5-1
CASSQITGEQYF	TGCGCCAGCAGCCAGATCACGGGGGAGCAGTACTTC	.	.	TRBJ2-7	TRBV4-1
CASSSGDDGANVLTF	TGTGCCAGCAGCTCAGGGGACGATGGGGCCAACGTCCTGACTTTC	.	.	TRBJ2-6	TRBV7-6
CAATVSGGCNGYTF	TGTGCCGCTACCGTGAGTGGGGGTTGCAATGGCTACACCTTC	.	.	TRBJ1-2	TRBV27
CASSSSAGYGYTF	TGTGCCAGCAGCTCCTCGGCGGGGTATGGCTACACCTTC	.	.	TRBJ1-2	TRBV7-9
CASSLSTSGYEQYF	TGCGCCAGCAGCTTGTCGACTAGCGGTTACGAGCAGTACTTC	.	TRBD2	TRBJ2-7	TRBV5-1
CASSISRDTGEQYF	TGTGCCAGTAGTATATCTCGGGACACGGGGGAGCAGTACTTC	.	.	TRBJ2-7	TRBV19
CASSPPRNEAFF	TGTGCCAGCAGTCCTCCCAGGAACGAAGCTTTCTTT	.	.	TRBJ1-1	TRBV6-5
CASSPYRADTQYF	TGTGCCAGCTCGCCCTATCGGGCAGATACGCAGTATTTT	.	.	TRBJ2-3	TRBV18
CASSKAGGYTF	TGTGCCAGCAGCAAAGCGGGTGGCTACACCTTC	.	.	TRBJ1-2	TRBV21-1
CASSPQVQPQHF	TGTGCCAGCAGTCCGCAGGTCCAGCCCCAGCATTTT	.	.	TRBJ1-5	TRBV28
CASSQGAGSNQPQHF	TGTGCCAGCAGCCAAGGAGCCGGGAGCAATCAGCCCCAGCATTTT	.	.	TRBJ1-5	TRBV3-1/TRBV3-2
CASSDGDRNEAFF	TGCGCCAGCAGTGATGGAGACAGAAATGAAGCTTTCTTT	.	.	TRBJ1-1	TRBV10-1
CASSLYGASYEQYF	TGTGCCAGCAGCTTATATGGGGCGAGCTACGAGCAGTACTTC	.	.	TRBJ2-7	TRBV11-2
CSAGFKSAEAFF	TGCAGCGCGGGGTTTAAATCGGCTGAAGCTTTCTTT	.	.	TRBJ1-1	TRBV29-1
CASSLEGLYYNEQFF	TGTGCCAGCAGCCTAGAGGGACTATACTACAATGAGCAGTTCTTC	.	TRBD2	TRBJ2-1	TRBV11-1
CASRGGYGYTF	TGTGCCAGCAGGGGGGGGTATGGCTACACCTTC	.	.	TRBJ1-2	TRBV12-3/TRBV12-4
CASSDPGAKNIQYF	TGTGCCAGCAGTGACCCCGGGGCGAAAAACATTCAGTACTTC	.	.	TRBJ2-4	TRBV25-1
CASSPPGGLSYGYTF	TGTGCCAGCAGCCCCCCAGGGGGGCTTAGTTATGGCTACACCTTC	once	TRBD1	TRBJ1-2	TRBV9
CSAGWGTEAFF	TGCAGTGCAGGATGGGGGACTGAAGCTTTCTTT	few	.	TRBJ1-1	TRBV20-1
CASSLRAGSLGNTGELFF	TGCGCCAGCAGCTTGAGGGCAGGCAGCCTAGGGAACACCGGGGAGCTGTTTTTT	.	.	TRBJ2-2	TRBV5-1
CASSLLPSSELFF	TGTGCCAGCAGTTTACTCCCATCCAGTGAGCTGTTTTTT	.	.	TRBJ1-4	TRBV27
CASSAAGQGSEQYF	TGTGCCAGCAGCGCCGCGGGCCAGGGAAGCGAGCAGTACTTC	.	.	TRBJ2-7	TRBV7-2
CASSQERIMNTEAFF	TGTGCCAGCAGCCAAGAGCGTATTATGAACACTGAAGCTTTCTTT	.	.	TRBJ1-1	TRBV3-1/TRBV3-2
CASSPPQRGPDTQYF	TGTGCCAGCTCACCACCCCAGAGGGGACCAGATACGCAGTATTTT	.	.	TRBJ2-3	TRBV18
CAWSPQASEYSPLHF	TGTGCCTGGAGTCCACAGGCCAGCGAATATTCACCCCTCCACTTT	.	.	TRBJ1-6	TRBV30
CASSLGRTSGGELFF	TGCGCCAGCAGCTTGGGGCGGACCTCGGGCGGGGAGCTGTTTTTT	.	.	TRBJ2-2	TRBV5-1
CAWSEETQYF	TGTGCCTGGAGTGAAGAGACCCAGTACTTC	once	.	TRBJ2-5	TRBV30
CASSQDFRVGGYTF	TGTGCCAGCAGCCAAGATTTCAGGGTCGGTGGCTACACCTTC	.	.	TRBJ1-2	TRBV14
CASSLLPGVGETQYF	TGTGCCAGCAGTTTATTACCCGGAGTTGGGGAGACCCAGTACTTC	.	.	TRBJ2-5	TRBV27
CATSRVGANVLTF	TGTGCCACCAGCAGAGTTGGGGCCAACGTCCTGACTTTC	.	.	TRBJ2-6	TRBV15
CASSSKTGLAVPDTQYF	TGTGCCAGCAGCTCCAAAACTGGACTAGCAGTCCCAGATACGCAGTATTTT	once	TRBD2	TRBJ2-3	TRBV5-4
CASTSQVGGDTEAFF	TGTGCCAGCACGTCCCAAGTTGGGGGGGACACTGAAGCTTTCTTT	.	.	TRBJ1-1	TRBV27
CASSPTGQGENTIYF	TGTGCCAGCTCACCCACCGGACAGGGGGAAAACACCATATATTTT	once	TRBD1	TRBJ1-3	TRBV18
CAWSVYPAGAYTF	TGTGCCTGGAGCGTATACCCCGCAGGTGCCTACACCTTC	.	.	TRBJ1-2	TRBV30
CASSSIPDSYGYTF	TGCGCCAGCAGCTCCATCCCAGACAGTTATGGCTACACCTTC	.	.	TRBJ1-2	TRBV5-1